This TCR beta chain derives from a study of pediatric ulcerative colitis (dated by TCRdb to about 2019). Regarding the research as a whole: Of the ulcerative colitis patients, seven or eight had pancolitis and two had left-sided colitis, and histology in every patient was consistent with ulcerative colitis. From fewer than ten newly diagnosed, treatment-naive pediatric ulcerative colitis patients and four non-IBD control children, paired blood and rectal samples were collected. Using the Pediatric Ulcerative Colitis Activity Index, a couple of patients were classed as having mild disease, several as having moderate disease and three as having acute severe colitis.

The CDR3 starts with the cysteine, ends with the phenylalanine, and has 11 residues. The sequence is cut down to CDR3 DNA, 33 bases in frame from base 1. The junction shows trimming of 8 bases on V and 5 bases on J, plus 9 bases between the germline ends. CDR1 and CDR2 are drawn from the germline V gene: SNHLY, FYNNEI. During colonoscopy, one to two pinch biopsies were obtained from the rectum for research. No immunosuppressive medication had been given to the ulcerative colitis patients before the diagnostic colonoscopy. Rectal biopsies were digested with proteinase K before DNA isolation. The Wizard kit (Promega) was used to extract genomic DNA from the blood and intestinal samples. Rearranged CDR3 beta regions were amplified from genomic DNA with multiplex V and J primers using the immunoSEQ TRB Survey service. Survey-level sequencing depth of up to 500,000 reads per sample was used to keep depth equal across samples. The libraries were purified and pooled, then sequenced using Illumina technology. The paper's processing steps were these. Productive clonality, sample overlap, pairwise scatters, CDR3 beta length, V/D/J gene usage and productiveness were assessed with immunoSEQ online tools. Alongside Shannon and Simpson indices, calculated diversity was computed as the number of unique rearrangements divided by total templates, multiplied by 100. Principal component analysis was performed on Z-score normalized data with the R prcomp function and the ggbiplot package. Morisita's index was used to quantify the clonal overlap between blood and rectum within each subject. What TCRdb holds here is the immuneACCESS table cut down to in-frame rearrangements. Part of the clones is not present; checked against another copy, under half of the missing clones reflect an unresolved V gene, and the others are unexplained. That table furnishes V, J and clone size, whereas the DNA furnished D and trimming. The sample yields around 18,000 clones; under 75% were counted once. Roughly 7.2% of the sample belongs to the ten largest clones.

This clone has only a few counts. Its antigen has not been determined. No base qualities exist here, and no much larger clone lies one base off it. The full study reports these points: Blood-derived T cells may have been included in rectal pinch biopsies, especially in patients with overt colitis. Two rectal CDR3 clonotypes were present in all ulcerative colitis patients and in none of the controls. Compared with controls, ulcerative colitis patients showed significantly higher autologous blood-rectal clonal overlap, a finding that suggests increased T cell trafficking to inflamed tissue. A couple of patients' blood samples yielded substantially fewer templates for technical reasons and were excluded from blood-rectal overlap analysis. Only four individuals were included in the healthy control group, which was small. Features of the rectal repertoire distinguished controls, mild-moderate colitis patients and acute severe colitis patients, and in acute severe colitis, rectal diversity was reduced because of clonal expansions. Because the repertoires came from total lymphocyte DNA, rare subsets such as regulatory T cells may have patterns that are not reflected.

Sequencing was performed on gut tissue. The V gene is TRBV2 and the J gene is TRBJ1-1; the best D guess is TRBD1, with 6 bases matching. The origin of this receptor is a boy aged 5-17 years with moderate ulcerative colitis. CDR3 reads: CASGGTTEAFF. The nucleotide sequence is given as TGTGCCAGCGGTGGGACAACTGAAGCTTTCTTT.